The 15 T cell receptor beta chains in this list originate from one sample, sequenced in a study of memory CD4+ T cells and cytomegalovirus serostatus. Sequencing was performed with immunoSEQ multiplex PCR; in TCRdb, only in-frame clones are kept and a portion is missing. The sample lists tens of thousands of clones, around 76% seen once, with around 5% in the top ten. The sort gate was single viable CD3+CD4+CD8-CD45RO+ cells for memory CD4+ T cells. The sequencing sample was made of memory CD4+ T cells from blood. The source is an adult in good health and CMV-seropositive.

The chain uses TRBV10-1 and TRBJ1-1; D is unclear. This CDR3 is 13 amino acids long. Trimming removed 4 bases at V and 4 bases at J, with 10 bases between. Germline V gene data show CDR1 as WNHNN and CDR2 as SYGVQD (reference sequence). DNA for the CDR3: TGCGCCAGCAGTGCTGGGTTGGTCACTGAAGCTTTCTTT. It translates to CASSAGLVTEAFF.

The V gene is TRBV9, the J gene TRBJ2-2; no definite D call. Deletions cut 4 bases from V and 7 bases from J, with 20 bases between. Germline-derived CDR1 and CDR2 are SGDLS and YYNGEE. This CDR3 is built from 16 residues. CDR3 DNA sequence: TGTGCCAGCAGCCCCCATCGGGCTGGGATTGGCGGGGAGCTGTTTTTT. Translated: CASSPHRAGIGGELFF.

This rearrangement joins TRBV15 to TRBJ1-5; 9 bases map to TRBD1. The CDR3 sequence is 15 residues long. Trimming cost V 0 bases and J 7 bases; bases outside gene matches: 4. Germline CDR1 and CDR2: LNHNV and YYDKDF (reference sequence). This chain's CDR3 is CATSREGQGRQPQHF. CDR3 DNA: TGTGCCACCAGCAGAGAGGGACAGGGTAGGCAGCCCCAGCATTTT.

This clone has only a few counts. The DNA for the CDR3 is TGCACCACCACTTCTAGCGGGGGGGGGCGGGATGAGCAGTACTTC. Translated: CTTTSSGGGRDEQYF. The rearrangement uses TRBV1 and TRBJ2-7; the DNA was not used to check the table's D call, TRBD2. TRBV1 is designated a pseudogene. The CDR3 runs to 15 residues.

V and J are TRBV2 and TRBJ2-5; D may be TRBD1 or TRBD2 (5 bases each). The ends were cut back, 7 bases at V and 4 bases at J, with 13 bases in the middle. Germline-derived CDR1 and CDR2 are SNHLY and FYNNEI. The CDR3 sequence is 13 residues long. CDR3 sequence: CASMGVGVETQYF. As DNA, the CDR3 is TGTGCCAGCATGGGGGTGGGGGTAGAGACCCAGTACTTC.

The chain uses TRBV27 and TRBJ1-1; D is perhaps TRBD1 (6 bases). CDR1 is MNHEY and CDR2 is SMNVEV in the germline V gene (reference sequence). The CDR3 runs to 16 residues. The ends were cut back, 1 base at V and 4 bases at J, with 16 bases in the middle. CDR3 loop: CASSLLGGAGSTEAFF. Written as DNA, the CDR3 is TGTGCCAGCAGTTTATTGGGGGGGGCTGGGAGCACTGAAGCTTTCTTT.

This rearrangement joins TRBV5-4 to TRBJ1-2; the match to TRBD1 covers 8 bases. The length of the CDR3 is 17 residues. V lost 2 bases, J lost 6 bases, and 15 bases stayed unmatched. Germline V gene data show CDR1 as SGHNT and CDR2 as YYREEE (reference sequence). The CDR3 nucleotides are TGTGCCAGCAGCTTTGATAGCTACGGGACAGGCCTTGATGGCTACACCTTC. The encoded protein is CASSFDSYGTGLDGYTF. The variable domain in full, completed from reference TRBV5-4 and TRBJ1-2, reads ETGVTQSPTHLIKTRGQQVTLRCSSQSGHNTVSWYQQALGQGPQFIFQYYREEENGRGNFPPRFSGLQFPNYSSELNVNALELDDSALYLCASSFDSYGTGLDGYTFGSGTRLTVV.

This clone was detected only a few times. The chain has TRBV7-6 and TRBJ2-7, with D hard to call. CDR1 is SGHVS, CDR2 FNYEAQ, per germline. The CDR3 loop spans 15 amino acids. The germline V and J ends were trimmed by 4 bases and 7 bases, with 20 bases remaining between them. CDR3 sequence (DNA): TGTGCCAGCAGCTCAAGCTTATTAGGGTCGTCTGAGCAGTACTTC. The encoded protein is CASSSSLLGSSEQYF.

The chain employs TRBV28 and TRBJ2-7, with D maybe TRBD1 (6 bases). The CDR3 totals 14 residues. Between the trimmed V and J ends, which lost 2 bases and 2 bases, there was a span of 10 bases. Germline V gives CDR1 MDHEN, CDR2 SYDVKM. The CDR3 sequence: CASSLGDTTYEQYF. CDR3 nucleotide sequence: TGTGCCAGCAGTTTAGGGGACACCACCTACGAGCAGTACTTC.

This clone was detected once. The rearrangement joins TRBV6-1 to TRBJ2-7; either TRBD1 or TRBD2 may fit D (5 bases each). Germline loops: CDR1 MNHNS, CDR2 SASEGT. The CDR3 covers 14 residues. V lost 6 bases and J lost 4, with 16 bases in between. The CDR3 nucleotides are TGTGCCAGCAGAAGGGATAGGGGAGTGTACGAGCAGTACTTC. It yields the protein CASRRDRGVYEQYF.

The chain combines TRBV11-2 with TRBJ2-7; D possibly corresponds to TRBD1 (6 bases). The germline V gene encodes CDR1 SGHAT and CDR2 FQNNGV. CDR3 length equals 16 residues. Trimming removed 5 bases at V and 5 bases at J, with 22 bases between. The CDR3 loop reads CASSQAGRIDRNEQYF. The CDR3 DNA sequence: TGTGCCAGCAGCCAGGCGGGCCGGATAGACAGGAACGAGCAGTACTTC.

The chain couples TRBV5-1 to TRBJ1-1; no firm D call. Germline CDR1 SGHRS, CDR2 YFSETQ. The CDR3 contains 16 residues. Trimming took 1 base from V and 6 from J, leaving 19 bases between them. The CDR3 is CASSLWAGEVGAEAFF. In nucleotides, the CDR3 is TGCGCCAGCAGCTTGTGGGCCGGGGAGGTCGGAGCTGAAGCTTTCTTT.

The J gene is TRBJ2-1, the V gene TRBV11-2; D unclear. V gave up 0 bases and J gave up 0 bases, with 12 bases separating them. Per the germline V gene, CDR1 is SGHAT and CDR2 is FQNNGV. This CDR3 spans 17 amino acids. The CDR3 here is CASSLERSRSSYNEQFF. The DNA for the CDR3 is TGTGCCAGCAGCTTAGAAAGAAGTCGGAGCTCCTACAATGAGCAGTTCTTC. The entire variable domain, with the rest obtained from reference TRBV11-2 and TRBJ2-1, is as follows: EAGVAQSPRYKIIEKRQSVAFWCNPISGHATLYWYQQILGQGPKLLIQFQNNGVVDDSQLPKDRFSAERLKGVDSTLKIQPAKLEDSAVYLCASSLERSRSSYNEQFFGPGTRLTVL.

The rearrangement uses TRBV6-6 and TRBJ2-5, with TRBD1 as a possible D gene (7 bases). CDR3 length equals 14 residues. V lost 2 bases and J 3 bases, leaving 10 bases between the germline ends. CDR1 MNHNY and CDR2 SVGAGI come from the germline V gene (reference sequence). CDR3 region: CASSYRGTEETQYF. The CDR3 DNA reads TGTGCCAGCAGTTACCGGGGGACAGAAGAGACCCAGTACTTC.

CDR3 residues: CASSAHSEAYEQYF. The CDR3 DNA sequence: TGTGCCAGCAGCGCCCACAGCGAGGCCTACGAGCAGTACTTC. The J gene is TRBJ2-7, the V gene TRBV11-2; D is undetermined. Germline CDR1 reads SGHAT; CDR2 reads FQNNGV. This CDR3 contains 14 residues. V lost 5 bases and J lost 2, with 13 bases in between.